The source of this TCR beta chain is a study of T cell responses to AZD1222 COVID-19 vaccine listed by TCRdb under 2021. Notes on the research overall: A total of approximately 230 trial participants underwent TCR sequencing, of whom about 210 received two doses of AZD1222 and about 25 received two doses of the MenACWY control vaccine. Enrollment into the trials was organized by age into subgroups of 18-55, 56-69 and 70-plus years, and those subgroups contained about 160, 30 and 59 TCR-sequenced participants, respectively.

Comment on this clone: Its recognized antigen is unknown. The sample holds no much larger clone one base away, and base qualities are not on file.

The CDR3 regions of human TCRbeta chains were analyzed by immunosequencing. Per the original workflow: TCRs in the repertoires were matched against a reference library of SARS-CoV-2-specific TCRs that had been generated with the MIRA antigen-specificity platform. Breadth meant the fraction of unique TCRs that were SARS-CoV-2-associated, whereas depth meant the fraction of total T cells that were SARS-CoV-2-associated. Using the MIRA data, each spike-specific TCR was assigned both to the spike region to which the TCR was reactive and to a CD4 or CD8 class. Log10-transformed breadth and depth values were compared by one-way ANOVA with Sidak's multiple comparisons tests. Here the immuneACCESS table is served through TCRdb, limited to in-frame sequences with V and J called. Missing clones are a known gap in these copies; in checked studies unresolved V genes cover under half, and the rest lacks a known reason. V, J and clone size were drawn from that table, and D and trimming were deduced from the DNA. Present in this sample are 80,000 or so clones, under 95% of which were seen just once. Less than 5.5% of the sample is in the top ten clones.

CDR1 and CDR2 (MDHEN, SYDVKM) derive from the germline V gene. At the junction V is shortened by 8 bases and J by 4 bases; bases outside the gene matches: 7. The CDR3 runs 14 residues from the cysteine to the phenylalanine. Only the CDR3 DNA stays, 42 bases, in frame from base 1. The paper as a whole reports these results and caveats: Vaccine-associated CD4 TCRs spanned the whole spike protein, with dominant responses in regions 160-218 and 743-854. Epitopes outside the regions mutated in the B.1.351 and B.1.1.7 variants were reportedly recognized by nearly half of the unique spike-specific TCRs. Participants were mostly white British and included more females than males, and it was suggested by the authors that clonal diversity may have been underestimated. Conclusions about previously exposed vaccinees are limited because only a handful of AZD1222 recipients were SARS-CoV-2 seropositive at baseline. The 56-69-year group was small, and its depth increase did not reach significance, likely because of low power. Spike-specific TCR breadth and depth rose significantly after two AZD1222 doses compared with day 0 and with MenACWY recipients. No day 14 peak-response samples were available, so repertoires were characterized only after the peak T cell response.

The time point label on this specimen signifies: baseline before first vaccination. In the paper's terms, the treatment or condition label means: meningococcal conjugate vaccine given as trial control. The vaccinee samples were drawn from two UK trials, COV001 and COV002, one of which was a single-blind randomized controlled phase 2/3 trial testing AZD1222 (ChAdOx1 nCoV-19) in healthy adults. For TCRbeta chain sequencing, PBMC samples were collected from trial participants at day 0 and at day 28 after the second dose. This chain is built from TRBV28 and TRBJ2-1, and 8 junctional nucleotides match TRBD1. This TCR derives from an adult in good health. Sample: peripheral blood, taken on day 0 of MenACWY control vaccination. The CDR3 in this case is CASGTGGPYNEQFF. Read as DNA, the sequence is TGTGCCAGCGGTACAGGGGGTCCATACAATGAGCAGTTCTTC.